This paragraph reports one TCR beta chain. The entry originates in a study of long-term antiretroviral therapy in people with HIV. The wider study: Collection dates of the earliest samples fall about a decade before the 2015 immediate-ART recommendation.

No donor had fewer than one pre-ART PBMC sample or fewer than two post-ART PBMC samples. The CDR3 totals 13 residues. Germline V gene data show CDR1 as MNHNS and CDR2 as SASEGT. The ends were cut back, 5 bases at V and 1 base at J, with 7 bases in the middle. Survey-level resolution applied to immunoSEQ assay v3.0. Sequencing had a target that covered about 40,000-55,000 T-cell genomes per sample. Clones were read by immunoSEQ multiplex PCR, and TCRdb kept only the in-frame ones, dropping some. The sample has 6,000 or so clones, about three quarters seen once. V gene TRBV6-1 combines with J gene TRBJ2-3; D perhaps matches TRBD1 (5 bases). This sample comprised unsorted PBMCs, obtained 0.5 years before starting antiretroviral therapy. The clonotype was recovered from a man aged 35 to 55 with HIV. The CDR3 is CASSIQGTDTQYF. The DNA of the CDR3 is TGTGCCAGCAGTATACAGGGCACAGATACGCAGTATTTT.